Following are 14 T cell receptor beta chains from one sample sequenced in a study of cytomegalovirus exposure and HLA in healthy donors. 60 Vbeta and 13 Jbeta primers were used in PCR. The assay was immunoSEQ multiplex PCR, and TCRdb's table has in-frame clones only and misses some. The sample holds about 190,000 clones, roughly four fifths seen once. Specimen: PBMCs. Every receptor here comes from a woman aged 25-40 years in good health and CMV-seronegative.

This clone was counted a few times. V is TRBV27 and J is TRBJ2-6; TRBD2 matches at 14 bases. From germline, CDR1 is MNHEY and CDR2 SMNVEV (reference sequence). Unmatched junction bases numbered 8, after V lost 8 bases and J lost 2 bases. This CDR3 region has 18 residues. The CDR3 loop reads CASGRRLAGGAGANVLTF. The CDR3 nucleotides read TGTGCCAGCGGCCGCCGACTAGCGGGGGGGGCTGGGGCCAACGTCCTGACTTTC.

The chain carries TRBV10-3 and TRBJ2-4, with D maybe TRBD2 (5 bases). The CDR3 contains 15 residues. Trimming cost V 3 bases and J 4 bases, with 13 bases left between them. Per the germline V gene, CDR1 is ENHRY and CDR2 is SYGVKD. In DNA, the CDR3 is TGTGCCATCAGTGACCCCGGGATACCTAAAAACATTCAGTACTTC. Its protein product is CAISDPGIPKNIQYF.

Only one count was recorded for this clone. The rearrangement joins TRBV7-4 to TRBJ2-7, with D perhaps TRBD2 (6 bases). The CDR3 is made up of 16 amino acids. Germline V gene data show CDR1 as SGHVT and CDR2 as SQSDAQ. Trimming took off 4 bases at V and 0 bases at J, with 16 bases between the two ends. The CDR3 region is CASSSHRGFHSYEQYF. CDR3 in DNA: TGTGCCAGCAGCTCCCATCGGGGGTTCCACTCCTACGAGCAGTACTTC.

J is TRBJ2-3 and V is TRBV4-1; a weak D match, TRBD2 (6 bases). CDR1 and CDR2 (germline): MGHRA, YSYEKL. The CDR3 is 15 residues long. V lost 0 bases and J lost 8, with 15 bases in between. This CDR3 is CASSQETVRRGTQYF. CDR3 DNA: TGCGCCAGCAGCCAAGAAACTGTGAGGAGGGGTACGCAGTATTTT.

The chain combines TRBV5-1 with TRBJ1-1; D uncertain. V lost 0 bases to trimming and J lost 0 bases, with 18 bases between them. Germline-derived CDR1 and CDR2 are SGHRS and YFSETQ. This CDR3 has 18 amino acids. CDR3 loop: CASSLVLTHQRVNTEAFF. CDR3 in DNA: TGCGCCAGCAGCTTGGTCTTGACTCACCAACGGGTGAACACTGAAGCTTTCTTT.

This clone was recorded a few times. V and J are TRBV2 and TRBJ2-2, with 7 bases aligning to TRBD1. The CDR3 is 14 amino acids. V was pared by 6 bases and J by 0 bases, with 1 base of the junction left unmatched. CDR1 SNHLY and CDR2 FYNNEI come from the germline V gene. The CDR3 spells CASSRGSNTGELFF. The DNA of the CDR3 is TGTGCCAGCAGCAGGGGGTCGAACACCGGGGAGCTGTTTTTT.

The chain carries TRBV6-5 and TRBJ2-5; a weak D match, TRBD1 (6 bases). V was cut by 0 bases and J by 2 bases, with 7 bases left in between. The V gene's germline CDR1 is MNHEY and CDR2 SVGAGI. CDR3 length: 14 amino acids. CDR3 nucleotide sequence: TGTGCCAGCAGTTACTCGCAGGGGCAAGAGACCCAGTACTTC. It is translated as CASSYSQGQETQYF.

The J gene is TRBJ1-6, the V gene TRBV12-1; the D call in the table, TRBD1, was not verified against the DNA. TRBV12-1 is noted as a pseudogene. The CDR3 consists of 20 residues. Written as DNA, the CDR3 is TGTGCCAGCAGCTTTTTTTGTGTTGGACGGGCATTAGGGGATAATTCACCCCTCCACTTT. Protein product: CASSFFCVGRALGDNSPLHF.

This clone was counted between two and nine times. J is TRBJ1-1 and V is TRBV5-4; TRBD1 aligns across 7 bases. The germline V gene has CDR1 SGHNT and CDR2 YYREEE (reference sequence). CDR3 length: 14 amino acids. With V trimmed by 4 bases and J by 5 bases, 8 bases remained unmatched. The CDR3 nucleotides are TGTGCCAGCAGCCCGGCAGGGGGTAGTACTGAAGCTTTCTTT. This codes for CASSPAGGSTEAFF. The full variable domain, in which reference TRBV5-4 and TRBJ1-1 provide the parts outside the CDR3, is ETGVTQSPTHLIKTRGQQVTLRCSSQSGHNTVSWYQQALGQGPQFIFQYYREEENGRGNFPPRFSGLQFPNYSSELNVNALELDDSALYLCASSPAGGSTEAFFGQGTRLTVV.

The CDR3 region is CASSQVGGSTDTQYF. CDR3 DNA sequence: TGTGCCAGCAGCCAGGTGGGGGGGAGCACAGATACGCAGTATTTT. The chain joins TRBV7-2 to TRBJ2-3; 7 nucleotides line up with TRBD2. The CDR3 is 15 amino acids. Germline loops: CDR1 SGHTA, CDR2 FQGNSA. V gave up 5 bases and J gave up 0 bases; unmatched junction bases: 5.

The V call is TRBV4-2, the J call TRBJ2-2; 7 bases align to TRBD1. The CDR3 loop spans 13 amino acids. V dropped 6 bases and J dropped 5; count of bases not matched to a gene: 3. Germline V lookup: CDR1 LGHNA, CDR2 YNFKEQ. The chain's CDR3 is CASRQTGTGELFF. In nucleotides, the CDR3 is TGTGCCAGCAGACAGACAGGGACCGGGGAGCTGTTTTTT.

This clone appeared a few times. The gene calls are TRBV18 and TRBJ2-5; 11 bases agree with TRBD1. The trim removed 3 bases at V and 5 bases at J, leaving 5 bases unmatched. The CDR3 spans 15 residues. Looked up from germline, CDR1 is KGHSH and CDR2 is LQKENI. The CDR3 DNA follows: TGTGCCAGCTCACCCACTTGGGACAGGGGGGAGACCCAGTACTTC. Its translation: CASSPTWDRGETQYF.

This sequence joins TRBV23-1 and TRBJ2-1; 12 bases align to TRBD2. TRBV23-1 belongs to the ORF category, with a function that is uncertain. V was clipped by 0 bases and J by 4 bases; unmatched bases: 4. This CDR3 has 17 amino acids. CDR3 protein: CASSQSPTSGGYNEQFF. The CDR3 coding sequence is TGCGCCAGCAGTCAATCCCCGACTAGCGGGGGATACAATGAGCAGTTCTTC.

This clone was picked up one time. The chain recombines TRBV4-1 with TRBJ2-7; D unresolved. V shed 3 bases and J shed 3 bases, with 15 bases lying between them. The germline V gene has CDR1 MGHRA and CDR2 YSYEKL. This CDR3 comprises 15 residues. CDR3 protein: CASSQTKSINYEQYF. As DNA, the CDR3 is TGCGCCAGCAGCCAGACAAAGTCGATTAACTACGAGCAGTACTTC.